The source of this TCR beta chain is a study of T-cell memory formation after mild COVID-19. The study, taken as a whole, reports: Shrinking CD4+ clones were chiefly CM and EM; CD8+ ones were chiefly EMRA.

TCRalpha and TCRbeta libraries used 5'RACE with constant-segment primers and UMIs. TCRdb recomputed calls from the 5' RACE reads with MiXCR, one row per CDR3 protein. The data contain 500,000 to 650,000 distinct CDR3 sequences, about a fifth of them singletons. This clonotype has more than one count but fewer than ten. Its antigen is still unknown. The germline CDR1 and CDR2 sequences are SEHNR and FQNEAQ (reference sequence). V lost 5 bases, J lost 6 bases, and 21 bases lay in between. The CDR3 extends over 16 amino acids. The specimen sequenced was PBMCs or a T cell subset sorted from them (not recorded which). The TCR comes from an adult woman who had mild COVID-19 (a few samples of this study predate the infection). Cell type and time point are not known. This chain uses TRBV7-9 with TRBJ2-3; tentative D call: TRBD2 (6 bases). CDR3 in amino acids: CASSRQRWDLMDTQYF. Here the CDR3 DNA reads TGTGCCAGCAGCCGACAGAGGTGGGACTTGATGGATACGCAGTATTTT.